A selection of T cell receptor beta chains follows, all from one sample in a study of blood T cell repertoires in COVID-19. Repertoires were generated with immunoSEQ multiplex PCR, while TCRdb's copy carries only in-frame clones and drops some. The sample gives 380,000 or so clones, more than 80% of which show up once; over 1% is in the top ten. What was sequenced was peripheral blood. These receptors originate from a man between 35 and 55 years old with acute or convalescent COVID-19. Each CDR3 is given with its conserved first and last residue. D genes are given only for firm matches. For some rows the clone size is stated as once, few or many, or as a class when expanded; others skip it.

D gene: TRBD1
J gene: TRBJ1-2
V gene: TRBV5-1
clone size: few
CDR3 DNA: TGCGCCAGCAGCCCGACAGGGGATGGCTACACCTTC
CDR3 protein: CASSPTGDGYTF

D gene: TRBD2
J gene: TRBJ2-7
V gene: TRBV7-6
clone size: -
CDR3 DNA: TGTGCCAGCAGCTTAGGAGGAGCGGGAGTCGCCGAGCAGTACTTC
CDR3 protein: CASSLGGAGVAEQYF

D gene: -
J gene: TRBJ1-1
V gene: TRBV7-6
clone size: -
CDR3 DNA: TGTGCCAGCAGCGGAGGGACCGCCGCGCCCACTGAAGCTTTCTTT
CDR3 protein: CASSGGTAAPTEAFF

D gene: -
J gene: TRBJ2-7
V gene: TRBV27
clone size: -
CDR3 DNA: TGTGCCAGCAGTTTAATGCAGGGTTTGGGCTACGAGCAGTACTTC
CDR3 protein: CASSLMQGLGYEQYF

D gene: -
J gene: TRBJ1-2
V gene: TRBV6-5
clone size: -
CDR3 DNA: TGTGCCAGCAGTCCTACCCGACAGCTCCTCTATGGCTACACCTTC
CDR3 protein: CASSPTRQLLYGYTF

D gene: TRBD1
J gene: TRBJ1-5
V gene: TRBV28
clone size: few
CDR3 DNA: TGTGCCAGCAGCCCCACCACAGGGGCGGTTCAGCCCCAGCATTTT
CDR3 protein: CASSPTTGAVQPQHF

D gene: TRBD2
J gene: TRBJ2-1
V gene: TRBV10-1
clone size: -
CDR3 DNA: TGCGCCAGCAGTGGACTAGCGGGGGGATACAATGAGCAGTTCTTC
CDR3 protein: CASSGLAGGYNEQFF

D gene: TRBD2
J gene: TRBJ2-1
V gene: TRBV7-3
clone size: -
CDR3 DNA: TGTGCCAGCAGCGCCGGACTAGCGGGCTTCAATGAGCAGTTCTTC
CDR3 protein: CASSAGLAGFNEQFF

D gene: -
J gene: TRBJ2-7
V gene: TRBV1
clone size: -
CDR3 DNA: TGCACCAGCCCCCACTGGAGCACCGAGCCCTACGAGCAGTACTTC
CDR3 protein: CTSPHWSTEPYEQYF

D gene: -
J gene: TRBJ1-5
V gene: TRBV19
clone size: -
CDR3 DNA: TGTGCCAGTACCCCCGGGGTGGGACAGCCCCAGCATTTT
CDR3 protein: CASTPGVGQPQHF

D gene: TRBD1
J gene: TRBJ2-7
V gene: TRBV6-5
clone size: many
CDR3 DNA: TGTGCCAGCAGTTACTCAGGACAGGGTGACGAGCAGTACTTC
CDR3 protein: CASSYSGQGDEQYF

D gene: -
J gene: TRBJ1-3
V gene: TRBV28
clone size: -
CDR3 DNA: TGTGCCAGCAGTGGCGGGGGGGAGGGGACAGGAAACACCATATATTTT
CDR3 protein: CASSGGGEGTGNTIYF

D gene: -
J gene: TRBJ2-7
V gene: TRBV27
clone size: -
CDR3 DNA: TGTGCCAGCAGTTTCAGGGGTTTAGAAACTCCGCAGTACTTC
CDR3 protein: CASSFRGLETPQYF

D gene: -
J gene: TRBJ2-2
V gene: TRBV27
clone size: -
CDR3 DNA: TGTGCCAGCAGTGGCCTTTCAGGGGTTTCGACCGGGGAGCTGTTTTTT
CDR3 protein: CASSGLSGVSTGELFF

D gene: -
J gene: TRBJ1-3
V gene: TRBV5-1
clone size: -
CDR3 DNA: TGCGCCAGCAGCTTGATTAGTTTAGGGACATACAGCTCTGGAAACACCATATATTTT
CDR3 protein: CASSLISLGTYSSGNTIYF

D gene: TRBD1
J gene: TRBJ1-2
V gene: TRBV5-1
clone size: few
CDR3 DNA: TGCGCCAGCAGCTCCTTAGGGGGCCTAGATGGCTACACCTTC
CDR3 protein: CASSSLGGLDGYTF

D gene: TRBD1
J gene: TRBJ1-5
V gene: TRBV10-3
clone size: once
CDR3 DNA: TGTGCCATCAGTGGGACAGGGGACAATCAGCCCCAGCATTTT
CDR3 protein: CAISGTGDNQPQHF

D gene: TRBD1
J gene: TRBJ2-7
V gene: TRBV5-1
clone size: -
CDR3 DNA: TGCGCCAGCAGCTTGGAGGACAGGGCTTACGAGCAGTACTTC
CDR3 protein: CASSLEDRAYEQYF

D gene: -
J gene: TRBJ1-2
V gene: TRBV7-2
clone size: -
CDR3 DNA: TGTGCCAGCAGCTTAGGCCGGGGCTATGGCTACACCTTC
CDR3 protein: CASSLGRGYGYTF

D gene: TRBD1
J gene: TRBJ1-4
V gene: TRBV15
clone size: -
CDR3 DNA: TGTGCCACCAGCAGAGATCCAGGGGGCGGTGAAAAACTGTTTTTT
CDR3 protein: CATSRDPGGGEKLFF

D gene: TRBD1
J gene: TRBJ2-7
V gene: TRBV5-1
clone size: -
CDR3 DNA: TGCGCCAGCAGCTGGACAGGGGGAGGCGAGCAGTACTTC
CDR3 protein: CASSWTGGGEQYF

D gene: -
J gene: TRBJ1-5
V gene: TRBV5-6
clone size: -
CDR3 DNA: TGTGCCAGCAGCTTGGCCGCATCCCGACAGAGAAATCAGCCCCAGCATTTT
CDR3 protein: CASSLAASRQRNQPQHF

D gene: TRBD2
J gene: TRBJ2-1
V gene: TRBV12-3/TRBV12-4
clone size: once
CDR3 DNA: TGTGCCAGCAGTTTTCTCGGGGGGGATGAGCAGTTCTTC
CDR3 protein: CASSFLGGDEQFF

D gene: TRBD1
J gene: TRBJ1-2
V gene: TRBV30
clone size: -
CDR3 DNA: TGTGCCTGGCCGACAGGGATCGGCTACACCTTC
CDR3 protein: CAWPTGIGYTF

D gene: TRBD1
J gene: TRBJ1-2
V gene: TRBV9
clone size: -
CDR3 DNA: TGTGCCAGCAGCGTAGATCACAGGGGGGACGGCTACACCTTC
CDR3 protein: CASSVDHRGDGYTF

D gene: -
J gene: TRBJ2-7
V gene: TRBV28
clone size: few
CDR3 DNA: TGTGCCAGCAGTTTATGGTCACAGGGTAACGAGCAGTACTTC
CDR3 protein: CASSLWSQGNEQYF

D gene: TRBD1
J gene: TRBJ2-7
V gene: TRBV12-5
clone size: -
CDR3 DNA: TGTGCTAGTGGTTTTGGGACAGGGCCCTACGAGCAGTACTTC
CDR3 protein: CASGFGTGPYEQYF

D gene: -
J gene: TRBJ1-1
V gene: TRBV27
clone size: -
CDR3 DNA: TGTGCCAGCAGTTTTAGTGGGAACACTGAAGCTTTCTTT
CDR3 protein: CASSFSGNTEAFF

D gene: -
J gene: TRBJ1-2
V gene: TRBV10-3
clone size: -
CDR3 DNA: TGTGCCATCCGGAGGGATTCGTATGGCTACACCTTC
CDR3 protein: CAIRRDSYGYTF

D gene: -
J gene: TRBJ1-1
V gene: TRBV7-2
clone size: -
CDR3 DNA: TGTGCCAGCAGCCCCACAAGGATAGCGAACACTGAAGCTTTCTTT
CDR3 protein: CASSPTRIANTEAFF

D gene: -
J gene: TRBJ2-7
V gene: TRBV28
clone size: -
CDR3 DNA: TGTGCCAGCAGTTTACTTAACTCCTACGAGCAGTACTTC
CDR3 protein: CASSLLNSYEQYF

D gene: TRBD1
J gene: TRBJ1-2
V gene: TRBV6-5
clone size: -
CDR3 DNA: TGTGCCAGCAGATCGACAGGGTCTAACTATGGCTACACCTTC
CDR3 protein: CASRSTGSNYGYTF

D gene: TRBD1
J gene: TRBJ2-1
V gene: TRBV4-1
clone size: -
CDR3 DNA: TGCGCCAGCAGCCCCAGGGGGCCTAGGGATGAGCAGTTCTTC
CDR3 protein: CASSPRGPRDEQFF